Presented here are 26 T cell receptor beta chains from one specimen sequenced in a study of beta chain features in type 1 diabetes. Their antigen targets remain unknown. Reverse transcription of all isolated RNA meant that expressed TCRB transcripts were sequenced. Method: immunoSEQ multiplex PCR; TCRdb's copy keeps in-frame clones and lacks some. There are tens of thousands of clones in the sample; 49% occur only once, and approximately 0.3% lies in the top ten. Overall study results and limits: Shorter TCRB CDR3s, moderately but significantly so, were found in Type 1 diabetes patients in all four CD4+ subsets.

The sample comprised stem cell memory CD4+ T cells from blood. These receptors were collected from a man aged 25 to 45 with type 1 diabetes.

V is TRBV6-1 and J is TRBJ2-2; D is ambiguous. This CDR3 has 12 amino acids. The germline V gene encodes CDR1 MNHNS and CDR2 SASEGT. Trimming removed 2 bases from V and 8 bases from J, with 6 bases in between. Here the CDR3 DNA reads TGTGCCAGCAGTGAACTGCGGGGGGAGCTGTTTTTT. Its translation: CASSELRGELFF.

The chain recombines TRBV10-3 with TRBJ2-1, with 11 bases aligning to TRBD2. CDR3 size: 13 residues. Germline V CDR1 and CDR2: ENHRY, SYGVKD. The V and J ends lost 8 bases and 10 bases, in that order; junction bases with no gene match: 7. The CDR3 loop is CAIRGTSGQEQFF. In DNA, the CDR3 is TGTGCCATCCGAGGGACTAGCGGCCAGGAGCAGTTCTTC.

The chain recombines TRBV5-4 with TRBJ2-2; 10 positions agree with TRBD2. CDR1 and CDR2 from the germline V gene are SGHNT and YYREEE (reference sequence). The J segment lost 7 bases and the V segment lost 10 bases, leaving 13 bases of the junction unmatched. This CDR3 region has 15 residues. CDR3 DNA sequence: TGTGCCTACAGGGTCCCAGCGGGGGGGTACGGGGAGCTGTTTTTT. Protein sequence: CAYRVPAGGYGELFF.

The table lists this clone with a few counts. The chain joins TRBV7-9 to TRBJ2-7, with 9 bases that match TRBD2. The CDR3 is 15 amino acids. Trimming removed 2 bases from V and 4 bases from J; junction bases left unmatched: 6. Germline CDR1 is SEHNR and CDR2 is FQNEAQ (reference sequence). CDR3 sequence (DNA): TGTGCCAGCAGCTTACGGGCTAGCGGGATATACGAGCAGTACTTC. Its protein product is CASSLRASGIYEQYF.

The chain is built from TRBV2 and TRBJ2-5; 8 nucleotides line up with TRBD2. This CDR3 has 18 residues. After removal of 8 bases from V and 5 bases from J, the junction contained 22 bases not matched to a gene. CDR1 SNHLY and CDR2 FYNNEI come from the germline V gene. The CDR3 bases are TGTGCCAGCGTCCTCCGAAACCCTAGAGCGGGAGCTGGGGAGACCCAGTACTTC. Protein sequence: CASVLRNPRAGAGETQYF.

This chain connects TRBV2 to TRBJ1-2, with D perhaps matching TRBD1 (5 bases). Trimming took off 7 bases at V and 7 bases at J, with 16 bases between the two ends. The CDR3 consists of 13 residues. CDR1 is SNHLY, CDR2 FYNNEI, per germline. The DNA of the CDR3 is TGTGCCAGCAAACAGGCAGAGATCCTTGGCTACACCTTC. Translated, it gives CASKQAEILGYTF.

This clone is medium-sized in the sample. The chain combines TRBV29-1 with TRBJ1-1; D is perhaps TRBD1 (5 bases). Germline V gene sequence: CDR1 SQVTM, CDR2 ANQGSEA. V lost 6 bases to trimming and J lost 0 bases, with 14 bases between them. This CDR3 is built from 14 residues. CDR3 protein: CSVAKTGMNTEAFF. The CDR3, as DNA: TGCAGCGTCGCCAAAACAGGTATGAACACTGAAGCTTTCTTT. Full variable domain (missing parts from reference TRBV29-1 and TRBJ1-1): SAVISQKPSRDICQRGTSLTIQCQVDSQVTMMFWYRQQPGQSLTLIATANQGSEATYESGFVIDKFPISRPNLTFSTLTVSNMSPEDSSIYLCSVAKTGMNTEAFFGQGTRLTVV.

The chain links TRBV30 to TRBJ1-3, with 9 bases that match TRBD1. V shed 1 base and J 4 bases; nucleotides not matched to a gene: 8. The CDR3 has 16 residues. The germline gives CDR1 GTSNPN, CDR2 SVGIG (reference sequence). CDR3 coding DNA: TGTGCCTGGAGTGCTTGGACAGGGGTATTAGGAAACACCATATATTTT. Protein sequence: CAWSAWTGVLGNTIYF. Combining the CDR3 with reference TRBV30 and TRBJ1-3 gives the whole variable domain SQTIHQWPATLVQPVGSPLSLECTVEGTSNPNLYWYRQAAGRGLQLLFYSVGIGQISSEVPQNLSASRPQDRQFILSSKKLLLSDSGFYLCAWSAWTGVLGNTIYFGEGSWLTVV.

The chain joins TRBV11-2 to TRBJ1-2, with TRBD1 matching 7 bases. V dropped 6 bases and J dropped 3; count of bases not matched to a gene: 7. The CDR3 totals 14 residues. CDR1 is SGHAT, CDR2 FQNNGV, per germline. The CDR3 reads CASRPTGVDYGYTF. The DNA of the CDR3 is TGTGCCAGCAGACCTACAGGGGTTGACTATGGCTACACCTTC.

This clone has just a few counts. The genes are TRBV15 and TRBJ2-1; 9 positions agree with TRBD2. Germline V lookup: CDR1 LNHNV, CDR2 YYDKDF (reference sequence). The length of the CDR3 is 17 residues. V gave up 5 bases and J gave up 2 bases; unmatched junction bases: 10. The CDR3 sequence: CATSPRRGGRAYNEQFF. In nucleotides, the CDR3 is TGTGCCACCAGCCCCCGGCGGGGGGGTAGGGCCTACAATGAGCAGTTCTTC.

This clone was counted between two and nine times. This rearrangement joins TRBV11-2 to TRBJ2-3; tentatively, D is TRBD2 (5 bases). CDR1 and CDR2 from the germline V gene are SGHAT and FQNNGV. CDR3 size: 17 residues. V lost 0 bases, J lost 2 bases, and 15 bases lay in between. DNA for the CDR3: TGTGCCAGCAGCTTAGAGACTTGGTCGGGAATCACAGATACGCAGTATTTT. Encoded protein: CASSLETWSGITDTQYF.

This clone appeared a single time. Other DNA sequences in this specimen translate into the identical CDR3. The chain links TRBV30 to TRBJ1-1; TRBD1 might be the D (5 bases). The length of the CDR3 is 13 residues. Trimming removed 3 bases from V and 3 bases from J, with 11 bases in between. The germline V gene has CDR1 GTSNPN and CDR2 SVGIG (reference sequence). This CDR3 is CAWSVQGDTEAFF. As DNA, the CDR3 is TGTGCCTGGAGCGTCCAAGGGGACACTGAAGCTTTCTTT.

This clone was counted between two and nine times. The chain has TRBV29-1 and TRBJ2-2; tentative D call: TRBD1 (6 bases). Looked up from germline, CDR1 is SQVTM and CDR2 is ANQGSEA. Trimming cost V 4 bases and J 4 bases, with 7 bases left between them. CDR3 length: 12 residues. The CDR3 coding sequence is TGCAGCGTTGGCAGGGGCACCGGGGAGCTGTTTTTT. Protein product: CSVGRGTGELFF.

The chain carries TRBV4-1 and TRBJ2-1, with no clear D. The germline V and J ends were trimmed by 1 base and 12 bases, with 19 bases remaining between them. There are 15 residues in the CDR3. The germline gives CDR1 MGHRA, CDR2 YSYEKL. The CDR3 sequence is CASSQGASQSYGQFF. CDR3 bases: TGCGCCAGCAGCCAAGGAGCATCCCAATCTTATGGGCAGTTCTTC.

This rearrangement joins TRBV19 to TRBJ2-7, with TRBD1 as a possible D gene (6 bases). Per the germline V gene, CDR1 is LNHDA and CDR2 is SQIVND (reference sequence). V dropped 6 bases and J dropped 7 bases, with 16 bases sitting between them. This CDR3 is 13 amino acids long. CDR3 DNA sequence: TGTGCCAGTAGGGGGGCTAGGGGCGAAGAGCAGTACTTC. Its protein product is CASRGARGEEQYF.

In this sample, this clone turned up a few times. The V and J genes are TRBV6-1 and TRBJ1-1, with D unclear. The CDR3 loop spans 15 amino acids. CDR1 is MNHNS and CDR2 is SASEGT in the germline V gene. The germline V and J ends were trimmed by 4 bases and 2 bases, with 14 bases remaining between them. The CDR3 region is CASSAYPIGNTEAFF. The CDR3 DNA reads TGTGCCAGCAGTGCATACCCGATTGGCAACACTGAAGCTTTCTTT.

The chain's CDR3 is CASSRTLTIQETQYF. DNA of the CDR3: TGTGCCAGCAGCCGAACGCTTACTATCCAAGAGACCCAGTACTTC. J is TRBJ2-5 and V is TRBV7-7; D remains unclear. There are 15 residues in the CDR3. Germline V gene sequence: CDR1 SSHAT, CDR2 FNYEAQ (reference sequence). The ends were cut back, 5 bases at V and 1 base at J, with 14 bases in the middle.

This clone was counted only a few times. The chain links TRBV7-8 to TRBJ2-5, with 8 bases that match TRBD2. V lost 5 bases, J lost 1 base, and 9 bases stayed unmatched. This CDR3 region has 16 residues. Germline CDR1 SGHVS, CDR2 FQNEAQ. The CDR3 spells CASSPGVAGSQETQYF. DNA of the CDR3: TGTGCCAGCAGCCCAGGGGTAGCGGGGAGCCAAGAGACCCAGTACTTC.

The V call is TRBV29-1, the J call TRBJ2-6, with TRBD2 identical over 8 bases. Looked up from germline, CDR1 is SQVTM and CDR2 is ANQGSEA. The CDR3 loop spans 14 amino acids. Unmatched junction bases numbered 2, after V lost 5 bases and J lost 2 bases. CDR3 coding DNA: TGCAGCGTTCGGGGGGGCACTGGGGCCAACGTCCTGACTTTC. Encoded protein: CSVRGGTGANVLTF.

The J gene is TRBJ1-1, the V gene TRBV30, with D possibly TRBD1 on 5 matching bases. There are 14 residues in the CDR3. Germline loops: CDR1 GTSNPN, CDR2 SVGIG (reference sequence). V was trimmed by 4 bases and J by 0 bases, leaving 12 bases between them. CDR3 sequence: CAWKSRGMNTEAFF. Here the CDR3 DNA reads TGTGCCTGGAAATCTAGGGGAATGAACACTGAAGCTTTCTTT.

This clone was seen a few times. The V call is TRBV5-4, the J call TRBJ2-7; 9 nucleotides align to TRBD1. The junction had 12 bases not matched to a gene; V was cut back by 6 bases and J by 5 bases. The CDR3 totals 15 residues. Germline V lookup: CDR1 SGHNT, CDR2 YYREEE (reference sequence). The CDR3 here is CASTRVGTGRNEQYF. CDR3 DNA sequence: TGTGCCAGCACTCGAGTGGGGACAGGGAGAAACGAGCAGTACTTC.

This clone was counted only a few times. The CDR3 loop is CASSQEAGGGARGDTQYF. CDR3 nucleotides: TGTGCCAGCAGCCAAGAGGCTGGCGGGGGGGCCCGGGGCGATACGCAGTATTTT. The chain links TRBV4-2 to TRBJ2-3; the match to TRBD2 covers 9 bases. Germline CDR1 is LGHNA and CDR2 is YNFKEQ. This CDR3 contains 18 residues. Unmatched junction bases numbered 13, after V lost 0 bases and J lost 6 bases.

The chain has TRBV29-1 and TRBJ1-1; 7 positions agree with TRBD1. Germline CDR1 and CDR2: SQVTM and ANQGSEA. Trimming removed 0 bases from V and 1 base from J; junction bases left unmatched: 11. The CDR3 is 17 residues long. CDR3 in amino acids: CSVEDFHPGQRNTEAFF. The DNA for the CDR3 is TGCAGCGTTGAAGATTTTCATCCGGGACAGAGGAACACTGAAGCTTTCTTT.

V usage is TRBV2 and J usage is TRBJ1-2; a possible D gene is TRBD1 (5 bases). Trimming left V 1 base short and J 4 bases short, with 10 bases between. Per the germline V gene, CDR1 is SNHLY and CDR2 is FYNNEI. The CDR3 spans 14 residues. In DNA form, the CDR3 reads TGTGCCAGCAGTGAAGTAGGAGGGACCTATGGCTACACCTTC. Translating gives CASSEVGGTYGYTF.

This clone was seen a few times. CDR3 nucleotides: TGTGCCAGCAGTTACGCGGAAGCGGGAGGGTACGAGCAGTACTTC. Protein: CASSYAEAGGYEQYF. The chain combines TRBV6-5 with TRBJ2-7; TRBD2 matches 10 bases. Germline lookup yields CDR1 MNHEY and CDR2 SVGAGI. With 2 bases clipped from V and 4 bases from J, the junction kept 5 bases outside the gene matches. The CDR3 sequence is 15 residues long.

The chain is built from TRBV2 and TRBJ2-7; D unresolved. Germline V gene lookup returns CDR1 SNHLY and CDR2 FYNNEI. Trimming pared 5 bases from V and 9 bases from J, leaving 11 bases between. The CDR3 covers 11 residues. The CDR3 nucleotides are TGTGCCAGCAGTCCGGATTCAGGGCAGTACTTC. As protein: CASSPDSGQYF.